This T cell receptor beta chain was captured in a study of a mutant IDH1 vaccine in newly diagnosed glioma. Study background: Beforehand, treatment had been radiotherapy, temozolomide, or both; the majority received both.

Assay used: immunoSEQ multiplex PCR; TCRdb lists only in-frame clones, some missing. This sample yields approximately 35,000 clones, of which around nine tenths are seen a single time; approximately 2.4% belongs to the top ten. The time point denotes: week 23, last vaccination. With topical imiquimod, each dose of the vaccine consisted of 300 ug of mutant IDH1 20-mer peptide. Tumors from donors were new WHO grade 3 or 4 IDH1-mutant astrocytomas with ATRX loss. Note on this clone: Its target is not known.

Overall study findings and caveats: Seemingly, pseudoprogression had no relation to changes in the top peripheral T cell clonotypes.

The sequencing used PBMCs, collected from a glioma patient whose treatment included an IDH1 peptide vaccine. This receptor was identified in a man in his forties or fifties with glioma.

DNA for the CDR3: TGTGCCTGGAGTGTACCGGGGAGCTGGCGAAACACCATATATTTT. Amino acids: CAWSVPGSWRNTIYF. The chain carries TRBV30 and TRBJ1-3; D is ambiguous. This CDR3 spans 15 amino acids. CDR1 and CDR2 from the germline V gene are GTSNPN and SVGIG (reference sequence). The V end was cut by 0 bases, the J end by 5 bases, with 14 bases between.